A single sample gave rise to the 17 T cell receptor beta chains below, sequenced in a study of early T cells in non-severe SARS-CoV-2 infection (dated by TCRdb to the early 2020s). To prepare the library, 5' RACE was applied. Sequencing relied on a NextSeq 500. The public reads were run again by TCRdb, first through fastp at Q25 and then through MiXCR, and only productive beta chains were kept. Rows are unified per CDR3 protein, each entry keeping the most common DNA and genes. In this sample the table shows tens of thousands of distinct CDR3 sequences, roughly 10% of which occur a single time. The ten largest clones capture 8.5% to 9% of the sample. Sequencing was carried out using whole blood. These receptors were obtained from an adult who was a healthcare worker with PCR-confirmed SARS-CoV-2 infection or an uninfected control (not recorded which).

This clonotype has ten or more counts. The chain couples TRBV29-1 to TRBJ2-1, with D hard to call. Per germline, CDR1 SQVTM and CDR2 ANQGSEA. Trimming pared 3 bases from V and 10 bases from J, leaving 10 bases between. The CDR3 is made up of 11 amino acids. CDR3 in amino acids: CSVEPLQEQFF. The CDR3 nucleotides are TGCAGCGTTGAGCCACTGCAGGAGCAGTTCTTC.

This clonotype showed up many times. The CDR3 DNA sequence: TGTGCCAGCAGTTTACAGGGAAACACTGAAGCTTTCTTT. It translates to CASSLQGNTEAFF. The chain links TRBV12-3 or TRBV12-4 to TRBJ1-1, with D maybe TRBD1 (5 bases). CDR3 length: 13 amino acids. Trimming stripped 2 bases from V and 2 bases from J, with 6 bases between.

This clonotype has at least ten counts. In DNA form, the CDR3 reads TGCAGTGCTAGACCCCCTACAGGGGCCGGGGAGCTGTTTTTT. This codes for CSARPPTGAGELFF. This sequence joins TRBV20-1 and TRBJ2-2; 7 bases match TRBD1. The junction had 6 bases not matched to a gene; V was cut back by 2 bases and J by 6 bases. The germline V gene has CDR1 DFQATT and CDR2 SNEGSKA (reference sequence). The CDR3 runs to 14 residues.

J is TRBJ1-1 and V is TRBV25-1; no reliable D call. The length of the CDR3 is 11 residues. CDR1 is MGHDK and CDR2 is SYGVNS in the germline V gene. V lost 2 bases, J lost 5 bases, and 3 bases lay in between. CDR3 region: CASSEGTEAFF. The CDR3, as DNA: TGTGCCAGCAGTGAAGGGACTGAAGCTTTCTTT.

In its sample, this clonotype was seen many times. V usage is TRBV4-1 and J usage is TRBJ1-1, with D perhaps matching TRBD1 (5 bases). Trimming shortened V by 1 base and J by 3 bases, and 15 bases separated the two germline ends. The CDR3 is made up of 16 amino acids. Germline CDR1 MGHRA, CDR2 YSYEKL. Written as DNA, the CDR3 is TGCGCCAGCAGCCAAGGGCCAGACAGAGGGTACACTGAAGCTTTCTTT. This translates into CASSQGPDRGYTEAFF.

This clonotype was counted ten times or more. This chain's CDR3 is CASSHTGGWGYGYTF. The CDR3 DNA is TGTGCCAGCAGCCATACAGGGGGCTGGGGATATGGCTACACCTTC. The chain has TRBV12-3 or TRBV12-4 and TRBJ1-2; 9 positions agree with TRBD1. This CDR3 comprises 15 residues. V lost 6 bases, J lost 5 bases, and 10 bases stayed unmatched.

This clonotype was counted many times. The rearrangement links TRBV20-1 to TRBJ1-5; TRBD1 aligns across 11 bases. V shed 5 bases, J shed 0 bases, and the junction held 9 bases outside the gene matches. In germline, CDR1 is DFQATT, CDR2 SNEGSKA (reference sequence). The CDR3 runs to 17 residues. The CDR3 sequence is CSAPRTGGPYSNQPQHF. DNA for the CDR3: TGCAGTGCTCCCCGGACAGGGGGCCCGTATAGCAATCAGCCCCAGCATTTT.

This clonotype was counted ten times or more. Written as DNA, the CDR3 is TGTGCCAGCAGACGGACATGGAACACCGGGGAGCTGTTTTTT. As protein: CASRRTWNTGELFF. The chain carries TRBV6-5 and TRBJ2-2; D perhaps matches TRBD1 (5 bases). This CDR3 has 14 amino acids. The germline V gene encodes CDR1 MNHEY and CDR2 SVGAGI. V was trimmed by 6 bases and J by 1 base, leaving 9 bases between them.

This clonotype appeared many times. This chain joins TRBV29-1 and TRBJ2-3; D is perhaps TRBD1 (5 bases). This CDR3 spans 13 amino acids. V was clipped by 8 bases and J by 3 bases, with 15 bases between them. Germline V gene data show CDR1 as SQVTM and CDR2 as ANQGSEA. The CDR3 nucleotides are TGCAGCTCCTTGGGGCTGTCTACAGATACGCAGTATTTT. It translates to CSSLGLSTDTQYF.

With regard to this clonotype: This could be a read error, since a much larger clone is one nucleotide away. The CDR3 reads CASSDGGWPADTQYF. CDR3 nucleotide sequence: TGTGCCAGCAGTGACGGCGGATGGCCCGCAGATACGCAGTATTTT. The chain employs TRBV2 and TRBJ2-3, with unresolved D. The germline V and J ends were trimmed by 3 bases and 4 bases, with 14 bases remaining between them. The germline V gene has CDR1 SNHLY and CDR2 FYNNEI. This CDR3 has 15 residues.

This clonotype was detected ten times or more. This chain links TRBV18 with TRBJ2-1; TRBD2 might be the D (5 bases). CDR1 and CDR2 (germline): KGHSH, LQKENI. The CDR3 is made up of 14 amino acids. Trimming left V 4 bases short and J 1 base short, with 8 bases between. In DNA form, the CDR3 reads TGTGCCAGCTCACTTAGCGTATCCTACAATGAGCAGTTCTTC. Protein sequence: CASSLSVSYNEQFF. The variable domain in full, with the rest retrieved from reference TRBV18 and TRBJ2-1, is NAGVMQNPRHLVRRRGQEARLRCSPMKGHSHVYWYRQLPEEGLKFMVYLQKENIIDESGMPKERFSAEFPKEGPSILRIQQVVRGDSAAYFCASSLSVSYNEQFFGPGTRLTVL.

This clonotype was seen repeatedly, ten times or more. This chain connects TRBV5-1 to TRBJ2-7, with 7 nucleotides matching TRBD1. From germline, CDR1 is SGHRS and CDR2 YFSETQ. Trimming at V came to 4 bases and at J to 0 bases, leaving 7 bases not matched to a gene. The CDR3 runs 15 residues. The CDR3 nucleotides read TGCGCCAGCAGCATCCAGACAGGGTTCTCCTACGAGCAGTACTTC. It translates to CASSIQTGFSYEQYF.

This clonotype was observed at least ten times. V and J are TRBV29-1 and TRBJ2-1; 8 bases map to TRBD2. CDR1 is SQVTM and CDR2 is ANQGSEA in the germline V gene. The CDR3 runs to 16 residues. The ends lost 7 bases at V and 5 bases at J; junction bases unmatched: 16. The CDR3 coding sequence is TGCAGCGCCTGTTGGGTGAGCGGGAGATTGAACAATGAGCAGTTCTTC. This translates into CSACWVSGRLNNEQFF.

This clonotype was observed many times. The rearrangement uses TRBV7-9 and TRBJ2-3, with 9 bases matching TRBD1. CDR1 is SEHNR and CDR2 is FQNEAQ in the germline V gene (reference sequence). This CDR3 contains 17 residues. V trimming: 2 bases; J trimming: 0 bases; junction bases outside the gene matches: 6. The CDR3 loop is CASSLKRGTGSTDTQYF. The DNA for the CDR3 is TGTGCCAGCAGCTTAAAGCGCGGGACAGGGAGCACAGATACGCAGTATTTT.

About this clonotype: This may be a read error, as it is one base from a much larger clone. This chain connects TRBV6-1 to TRBJ2-1, with a weak D call TRBD2 (6 bases). The CDR3 is made up of 16 amino acids. Per the germline V gene, CDR1 is MNHNS and CDR2 is SASEGT. V shed 5 bases and J shed 0 bases, with 14 bases lying between them. CDR3 DNA sequence: TGTGCCAGCAGTACCGGACTATTAATCTCCTACAATGAGCAGTTCTTC. It codes for CASSTGLLISYNEQFF.

The table lists this clonotype with many counts. The V call is TRBV5-1, the J call TRBJ1-1; the D gene is possibly TRBD1 (5 bases). The V end was cut by 1 base, the J end by 1 base, with 8 bases between. The CDR3 sequence is 14 residues long. The germline CDR1 and CDR2 sequences are SGHRS and YFSETQ. Written as DNA, the CDR3 is TGCGCCAGCAGCTTGCAGGGCCGGAACACTGAAGCTTTCTTT. This encodes CASSLQGRNTEAFF.

Many counts were recorded for this clonotype. The V call is TRBV5-4, the J call TRBJ2-7; 10 nucleotides align to TRBD1. The CDR3 loop spans 15 amino acids. From germline, CDR1 is SGHNT and CDR2 YYREEE (reference sequence). After removal of 4 bases from V and 3 bases from J, the junction contained 7 bases not matched to a gene. CDR3 nucleotides: TGTGCCAGCAGCCCCCGGGACAGGGGCATCTACGAGCAGTACTTC. Residues: CASSPRDRGIYEQYF.